Included here is one T cell receptor beta chain sequence, with context. Germline V gives CDR1 LGHNA, CDR2 YNFKEQ. V lost 1 base, J lost 5 bases, and 7 bases stayed unmatched. The CDR3 is 15 residues long. This sample was taken from a study of blood T cell repertoires in COVID-19. Study-wide background: Some COVID-19 samples were acute and others convalescent; all came from the United States, Italy and Spain. T cells, B-cell-depleted T cells, or PBMCs supplied cDNA or gDNA.

Per the authors' pipeline: Researchers report that nucleated cell counts were estimated from reference gene primer amplification. TCRdb keeps only in-frame clones here, not all; method: immunoSEQ multiplex PCR. D and trimming come from the DNA, and the V and J calls and clone size come from that table. The data show some 320,000 clones, about nine tenths seen once. The clonotype was recovered from a woman aged 30 to 39 who had recovered from COVID-19. Material for sequencing was peripheral blood. The chain employs TRBV4-2 and TRBJ1-1; the match to TRBD1 covers 7 bases. The CDR3 region has the DNA TGTGCCAGCAGCCAAGTAGGTACAGGGGTTACTGAAGCTTTCTTT. Translating gives CASSQVGTGVTEAFF.